These 29 T cell receptor beta chains were sequenced from one sample in a study of T cells in localized non-small cell lung cancer. Sequencing was performed with immunoSEQ multiplex PCR; in TCRdb, only in-frame clones are kept and a portion is missing. The sample has 2,500 to 3,000 clones, 25% seen once. The sample was lung tumor tissue, taken before any cancer treatment. These receptors were taken from a male donor aged 60 or older with stage III lung adenocarcinoma.

This clone was picked up a small number of times. The chain employs TRBV6-8 and TRBJ2-1, with D perhaps given as TRBD1 or TRBD2 (5 bases each). This CDR3 is 14 amino acids long. Germline V gene sequence: CDR1 MNHGY, CDR2 SAAAGT. V was trimmed by 5 bases and J by 9 bases, leaving 17 bases between them. The CDR3 protein is CASSLLPGRVEQFF. CDR3 DNA sequence: TGTGCCAGCAGTCTCCTTCCGGGACGGGTTGAGCAGTTCTTC.

This chain connects TRBV6-8 to TRBJ2-3; a possible D gene is TRBD2 (5 bases). CDR3 size: 15 residues. V was trimmed by 7 bases and J by 1 base, leaving 15 bases between them. CDR1 and CDR2 (germline): MNHGY, SAAAGT. Here the CDR3 reads CASTSIGVGTDTQYF. The CDR3, as DNA: TGTGCCAGCACCTCAATCGGGGTCGGCACAGATACGCAGTATTTT.

The genes are TRBV11-3 and TRBJ2-7; D unresolved. CDR3 size: 14 residues. Germline CDR1 is SGHNT and CDR2 is YENEEA. Trimming shortened V by 4 bases and J by 2 bases, and 12 bases separated the two germline ends. For the CDR3, the DNA is TGTGCCAGCAGCTACGGGCTAGGACCCTACGAGCAGTACTTC. It specifies CASSYGLGPYEQYF.

The J gene is TRBJ2-2, the V gene TRBV19, with TRBD1 identical over 11 bases. V lost 8 bases to trimming and J lost 6 bases; unmatched junction nucleotides: 11. The CDR3 extends over 16 amino acids. The V gene's germline CDR1 is LNHDA and CDR2 SQIVND (reference sequence). The CDR3 region is CASGPADRGPSGELFF. CDR3 bases: TGTGCCAGTGGGCCTGCGGACAGGGGGCCATCCGGGGAGCTGTTTTTT.

V and J are TRBV19 and TRBJ2-1, with TRBD1 identical over 7 bases. Looked up from germline, CDR1 is LNHDA and CDR2 is SQIVND (reference sequence). The CDR3 runs 14 residues. The J segment lost 6 bases and the V segment lost 7 bases, leaving 9 bases of the junction unmatched. CDR3 loop: CASKPTGQSNEQFF. CDR3 coding DNA: TGTGCCAGTAAACCCACGGGACAGAGCAATGAGCAGTTCTTC.

The table lists this clone with a few counts. V usage is TRBV11-3 and J usage is TRBJ2-7, with 8 bases aligning to TRBD2. Germline-derived CDR1 and CDR2 are SGHNT and YENEEA. The ends lost 5 bases at V and 6 bases at J; junction bases unmatched: 12. CDR3 size: 15 residues. In nucleotides, the CDR3 is TGTGCCAGCAGCCTCCTGGGGAGACTAGCGTCCGAGCAGTACTTC. Translating gives CASSLLGRLASEQYF.

This clone was seen only a few times. This sequence joins TRBV6-7 and TRBJ2-6; unclear D gene. TRBV6-7 is known as an ORF, though its function is uncertain. CDR3 size: 19 residues. The germline V and J ends were trimmed by 5 bases and 5 bases, with 25 bases remaining between them. CDR3: CASSRMLRYLQSRANVLTF. The DNA for the CDR3 is TGTGCCAGCAGTCGGATGTTGCGGTATTTACAAAGTCGGGCCAACGTCCTGACTTTC.

In its sample, this clone ranks as medium-sized. The chain carries TRBV11-3 and TRBJ2-3, with 7 bases lining up with TRBD2. The germline V gene encodes CDR1 SGHNT and CDR2 YENEEA. This CDR3 region has 17 residues. V shed 7 bases, J shed 0 bases, and the junction held 13 bases outside the gene matches. CDR3 loop: CASIPRVGGISTDTQYF. Written as DNA, the CDR3 is TGTGCCAGCATCCCCCGGGTGGGGGGGATTAGCACAGATACGCAGTATTTT.

This clone has a handful of counts. The chain has TRBV11-3 and TRBJ1-4, with D unresolved. V shed 5 bases and J shed 3 bases, with 13 bases lying between them. Germline V gene lookup returns CDR1 SGHNT and CDR2 YENEEA. This CDR3 has 15 amino acids. This CDR3 is CASSPPGRANEKLFF. In nucleotides, the CDR3 is TGTGCCAGCAGCCCACCGGGTAGGGCTAATGAAAAACTGTTTTTT.

The V gene is TRBV18, the J gene TRBJ2-1; possible D gene TRBD2, 7 bases. The CDR3 covers 14 residues. The germline V gene encodes CDR1 KGHSH and CDR2 LQKENI. V was shortened by 3 bases and J by 8 bases, with 14 bases between the two germline ends. The CDR3 region has the DNA TGTGCCAGCTCACCCCAGTTAGGGGGGGATGAGCAGTTCTTC. Translation gives CASSPQLGGDEQFF.

A few counts support this clone. The genes are TRBV11-3 and TRBJ2-7; D is unclear. Germline V gene sequence: CDR1 SGHNT, CDR2 YENEEA. The V gene lost 5 bases and the J gene lost 5 bases, with 16 bases spanning the gap. This CDR3 region has 14 residues. The CDR3: CASSPSQTLNEQYF. DNA for the CDR3: TGTGCCAGCAGCCCCTCCCAGACTCTCAACGAGCAGTACTTC.

The V and J genes are TRBV23-1 and TRBJ2-3; D gene ambiguous. TRBV23-1 is an ORF; its function is uncertain. There are 15 residues in the CDR3. V was clipped by 6 bases and J by 1 base, with 14 bases between them. CDR3 loop: CASSFTPFGTDTQYF. CDR3 sequence (DNA): TGCGCCAGCAGCTTTACGCCCTTCGGCACAGATACGCAGTATTTT.

V is TRBV29-1 and J is TRBJ2-7; no firm D call. The V end was cut by 4 bases, the J end by 3 bases, with 16 bases between. The CDR3 length is 14 residues. Per germline, CDR1 SQVTM and CDR2 ANQGSEA. Here the CDR3 DNA reads TGCAGCGTTGCTCACGGCGGTGGGATCTACGAGCAGTACTTC. This encodes CSVAHGGGIYEQYF.

This clone occurred a few times. CDR3 in DNA: TGTGCCAGCAGTTACGGGGGATTGAACACTGAAGCTTTCTTT. Translating gives CASSYGGLNTEAFF. This sequence joins TRBV6-8 and TRBJ1-1; D is possibly TRBD1 (5 bases). Trimming removed 2 bases from V and 0 bases from J, with 7 bases in between. This CDR3 is built from 14 residues. The germline gives CDR1 MNHGY, CDR2 SAAAGT.

This clone is judged medium-sized. The chain uses TRBV6-8 and TRBJ1-4, with a weak D call TRBD1 (5 bases). This CDR3 spans 15 amino acids. Germline assignment: CDR1 MNHGY and CDR2 SAAAGT. V lost 5 bases and J lost 5, with 15 bases in between. The CDR3 bases are TGTGCCAGCAGTGGGGCGGGTTGGCTAAATGAAAAACTGTTTTTT. Amino acid sequence: CASSGAGWLNEKLFF.

The V and J genes are TRBV11-3 and TRBJ2-5; D uncertain. The V end was cut by 3 bases, the J end by 4 bases, with 12 bases between. The CDR3 is 14 residues long. The germline V gene encodes CDR1 SGHNT and CDR2 YENEEA. The CDR3: CASSLGSGVETQYF. The CDR3 DNA is TGTGCCAGCAGCTTGGGCTCAGGAGTAGAGACCCAGTACTTC.

This clone is medium-sized (0.01 to 0.1%) by share. The rearrangement uses TRBV11-3 and TRBJ2-5, with 9 positions matching TRBD2. CDR1 and CDR2 (germline): SGHNT, YENEEA. V lost 3 bases to trimming and J lost 3 bases; unmatched junction nucleotides: 5. The CDR3 has 15 amino acids. The CDR3 sequence: CASSLGLAVEETQYF. The CDR3 DNA sequence: TGTGCCAGCAGCTTGGGACTAGCAGTCGAAGAGACCCAGTACTTC.

This sequence joins TRBV28 and TRBJ1-5; D possibly corresponds to TRBD1 (5 bases). The germline V and J ends were trimmed by 3 bases and 4 bases, with 10 bases remaining between them. This CDR3 is 14 amino acids long. Germline V gives CDR1 MDHEN, CDR2 SYDVKM. The CDR3: CASSFPGQNQPQHF. DNA of the CDR3: TGTGCCAGCAGTTTTCCAGGACAAAATCAGCCCCAGCATTTT.

The rearrangement uses TRBV29-1 and TRBJ2-7; 8 bases fit TRBD1. Germline CDR1 and CDR2: SQVTM and ANQGSEA. This CDR3 has 12 residues. J lost 5 bases, V lost 3 bases, and 3 bases had no gene match. The CDR3 here is CSVETGVNEQYF. CDR3 DNA sequence: TGCAGCGTTGAGACAGGGGTCAACGAGCAGTACTTC.

This clone was observed a few times. This chain links TRBV11-3 with TRBJ2-5; 8 nucleotides line up with TRBD2. Germline values: CDR1 SGHNT, CDR2 YENEEA. The V and J ends lost 2 bases and 4 bases, in that order; junction bases with no gene match: 6. CDR3 length equals 15 residues. CDR3 DNA sequence: TGTGCCAGCAGCTTACGGGGGGGGCCGAGAGAGACCCAGTACTTC. Translation gives CASSLRGGPRETQYF.

V is TRBV9 and J is TRBJ2-5; tentatively, D is TRBD2 (5 bases). The CDR3 consists of 13 residues. Trimming removed 0 bases from V and 6 bases from J, with 9 bases in between. Germline lookup yields CDR1 SGDLS and CDR2 YYNGEE. The CDR3 loop reads CASSVGGSQTQYF. The CDR3 coding sequence is TGTGCCAGCAGCGTAGGTGGGAGTCAGACCCAGTACTTC. The whole variable domain, remainder taken from reference TRBV9 and TRBJ2-5, is DSGVTQTPKHLITATGQRVTLRCSPRSGDLSVYWYQQSLDQGLQFLIQYYNGEERAKGNILERFSAQQFPDLHSELNLSSLELGDSALYFCASSVGGSQTQYFGPGTRLLVL.

J is TRBJ2-7 and V is TRBV14; D is perhaps TRBD2 (6 bases). The CDR3 is 15 residues long. The germline V gene has CDR1 SGHDN and CDR2 FVKESK. V was cut by 3 bases and J by 2 bases, with 14 bases left in between. CDR3 region: CASSQEGLPTYEQYF. CDR3 DNA sequence: TGTGCCAGCAGCCAGGAGGGGCTGCCTACCTACGAGCAGTACTTC.

This clone was counted a few times. The rearrangement uses TRBV9 and TRBJ2-3; 9 bases match TRBD2. Germline V gene lookup returns CDR1 SGDLS and CDR2 YYNGEE. This CDR3 is 17 amino acids long. The V and J ends lost 3 bases and 4 bases, in that order; junction bases with no gene match: 12. Written as DNA, the CDR3 is TGTGCCAGCAGCGCCTTGGGCGGGAGGGCCCGGGCAGATACGCAGTATTTT. It yields the protein CASSALGGRARADTQYF.

This clone turned up a few times. CDR3: CASSISRTGLTDTQYF. The CDR3 nucleotides are TGTGCCAGCAGCATATCCCGGACAGGCCTCACAGATACGCAGTATTTT. This chain connects TRBV27 to TRBJ2-3; 7 bases align to TRBD1. Germline V CDR1 and CDR2: MNHEY, SMNVEV (reference sequence). The CDR3 is made up of 16 amino acids. V trimming: 6 bases; J trimming: 2 bases; junction bases outside the gene matches: 11.

This clone was recorded a few times. V gene TRBV11-3 combines with J gene TRBJ2-3; D unclear. The CDR3 runs 14 residues. V dropped 2 bases and J dropped 2 bases, with 8 bases sitting between them. CDR1 and CDR2 (germline): SGHNT, YENEEA. The CDR3 nucleotides read TGTGCCAGCAGCTTACAGTCGGCCACAGATACGCAGTATTTT. Its translation is CASSLQSATDTQYF.

The CDR3 DNA reads TGTGCCAGCAGCCCACAGGCCGGGATTTCACCCCTCCACTTT. Protein sequence: CASSPQAGISPLHF. The chain carries TRBV14 and TRBJ1-6; the D gene is possibly TRBD1 (5 bases). Germline V lookup: CDR1 SGHDN, CDR2 FVKESK. The CDR3 length is 14 residues. With 4 bases removed from V and 9 bases from J, the gap between germline ends came to 13 bases. Full variable domain (missing parts from reference TRBV14 and TRBJ1-6): EAGVTQFPSHSVIEKGQTVTLRCDPISGHDNLYWYRRVMGKEIKFLLHFVKESKQDESGMPNNRFLAERTGGTYSTLKVQPAELEDSGVYFCASSPQAGISPLHFGNGTRLTVT.

The chain recombines TRBV30 with TRBJ2-5, with D possibly TRBD1 on 6 matching bases. V was cut by 1 base and J by 2 bases, with 11 bases left in between. The germline V gene encodes CDR1 GTSNPN and CDR2 SVGIG (reference sequence). The CDR3 consists of 14 residues. Here the CDR3 reads CAWSGGHPQETQYF. CDR3 in DNA: TGTGCCTGGAGTGGGGGACACCCACAAGAGACCCAGTACTTC.

This clone is medium-sized (0.01 to 0.1%). The rearrangement joins TRBV9 to TRBJ2-1; D call uncertain. There are 15 residues in the CDR3. Germline loops: CDR1 SGDLS, CDR2 YYNGEE. V was pared by 2 bases and J by 3 bases, with 12 bases between. CDR3 nucleotide sequence: TGTGCCAGCAGCGTCCAACCCTTGATCTACAATGAGCAGTTCTTC. It codes for CASSVQPLIYNEQFF. Based on the CDR3 plus reference TRBV9 and TRBJ2-1, the full variable domain is DSGVTQTPKHLITATGQRVTLRCSPRSGDLSVYWYQQSLDQGLQFLIQYYNGEERAKGNILERFSAQQFPDLHSELNLSSLELGDSALYFCASSVQPLIYNEQFFGPGTRLTVL.

The chain joins TRBV6-8 to TRBJ2-2; a weak D match, TRBD1 (5 bases). Germline loops: CDR1 MNHGY, CDR2 SAAAGT. This CDR3 has 13 amino acids. CDR3 sequence (DNA): TGTGCGAGTCACAGGTCGAACACCGGGGAGCTGTTTTTT. This gives the protein CASHRSNTGELFF.